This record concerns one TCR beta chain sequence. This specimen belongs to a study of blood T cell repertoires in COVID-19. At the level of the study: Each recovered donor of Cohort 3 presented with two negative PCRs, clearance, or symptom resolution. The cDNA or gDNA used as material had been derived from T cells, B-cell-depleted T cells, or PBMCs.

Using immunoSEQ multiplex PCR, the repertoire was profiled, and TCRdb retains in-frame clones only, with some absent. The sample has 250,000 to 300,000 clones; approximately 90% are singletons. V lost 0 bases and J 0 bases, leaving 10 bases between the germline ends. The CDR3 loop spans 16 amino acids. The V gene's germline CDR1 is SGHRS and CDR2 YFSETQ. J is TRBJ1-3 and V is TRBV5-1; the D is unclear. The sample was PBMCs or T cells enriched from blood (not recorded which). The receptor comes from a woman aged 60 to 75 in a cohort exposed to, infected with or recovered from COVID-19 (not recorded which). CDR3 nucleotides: TGCGCCAGCAGCTTGGGGGGAGGCAGCTCTGGAAACACCATATATTTT. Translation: CASSLGGGSSGNTIYF.